The clone carrying this T cell receptor (beta chain) was seen more than once but under ten times. CDR3 length: 10 residues. CDR1 and CDR2 from the germline V gene are SNHLY and FYNNEI. Deletions cut 11 bases from V and 8 bases from J, with 10 bases between. These data belong to a study of early T cells in non-severe SARS-CoV-2 infection. Across the study: Chains stayed unpaired after sequencing of bulk RNA from unsorted whole blood.

TCRdb reprocessed the 5' RACE reads via MiXCR and lists one record per CDR3 protein. The table shows more than 35,000 distinct CDR3 sequences, with under 8% occurring only once. The receptor was isolated from an adult who was a healthcare worker with PCR-confirmed SARS-CoV-2 infection or an uninfected control (not recorded which). The sequenced material came from whole blood. The V gene is TRBV2, the J gene TRBJ2-1; D unresolved. Here the CDR3 DNA reads TGTGCCGTCCGAAAGGATGAGCAGTTCTTC. It codes for CAVRKDEQFF.